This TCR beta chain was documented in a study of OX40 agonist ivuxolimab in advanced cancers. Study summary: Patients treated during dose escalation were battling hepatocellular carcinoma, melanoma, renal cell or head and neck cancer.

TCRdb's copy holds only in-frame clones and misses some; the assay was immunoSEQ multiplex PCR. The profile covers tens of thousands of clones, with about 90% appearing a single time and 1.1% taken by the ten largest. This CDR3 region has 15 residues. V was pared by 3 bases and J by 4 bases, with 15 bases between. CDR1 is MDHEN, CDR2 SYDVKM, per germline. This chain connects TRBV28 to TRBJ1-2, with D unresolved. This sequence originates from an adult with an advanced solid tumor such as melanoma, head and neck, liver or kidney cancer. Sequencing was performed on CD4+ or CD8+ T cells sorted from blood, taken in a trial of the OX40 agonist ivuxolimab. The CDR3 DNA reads TGTGCCAGCAGTTTTACAAGCTCCTTTGTCTATGGCTACACCTTC. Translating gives CASSFTSSFVYGYTF.